At least ten counts were recorded for the clone carrying this T cell receptor (beta chain). Its target is unknown. MiXCR was run by TCRdb on the reads, yielding one entry per CDR3 protein. The table lists about 740,000 distinct CDR3 sequences, roughly 36% of them singletons, with about 18% in the top ten. The entry originates in a study of T cell repertoires in cytomegalovirus infection. Background on the study: Well-studied HLA-B-restricted epitopes and recently identified HLA-C-restricted epitopes of CMV were both used in the study. Indications of both CMV infection and matching HLA type were provided by public TCR beta signatures. Study-wide results and caveats: Clonotype analysis showed dominance of the ex vivo response by HLA-C-restricted CMV-specific TCR beta clonotypes.

The CDR3 loop spans 15 amino acids. Germline loops: CDR1 SGHTA, CDR2 FQGNSA. V was clipped by 1 base and J by 5 bases; unmatched bases: 5. The sequences come from cultured PBMCs, collected from culture after CMV antigen stimulation. The chain has TRBV7-2 and TRBJ1-1, with 9 bases fitting TRBD1. This clonotype originated in a human donor in good health (CMV status not recorded). Some clones in this sample may be carry-over from other donors' samples. For the CDR3, the DNA is TGTGCCAGCAGCTTAGGGACAGGGGTCCTGACTGAAGCTTTCTTT. It encodes CASSLGTGVLTEAFF. Full variable domain (rest looked up from reference TRBV7-2 and TRBJ1-1): GAGVSQSPSNKVTEKGKDVELRCDPISGHTALYWYRQSLGQGLEFLIYFQGNSAPDKSGLPSDRFSAERTGGSVSTLTIQRTQQEDSAVYLCASSLGTGVLTEAFFGQGTRLTVV.